The 14 T cell receptor beta chains below come from one sample, sequenced in a study of cytomegalovirus exposure and HLA in healthy donors. The PCR employed 60 Vbeta primers together with 13 Jbeta primers. Data came from immunoSEQ multiplex PCR; TCRdb stores just in-frame clones and leaves some out. This sample carries roughly 180,000 clones, approximately 84% of them seen once, and the ten largest clones take around 4.8%. The sequencing input was PBMCs. The receptors were gathered from a young man in good health and CMV-seronegative.

This clone has only one observation. The rearrangement uses TRBV7-6 and TRBJ1-5, with D tentatively TRBD1 (6 bases). The CDR3 covers 15 residues. V lost 1 base and J lost 3, with 10 bases in between. In germline, CDR1 is SGHVS, CDR2 FNYEAQ. The CDR3 loop reads CASSLGRGNNQPQHF. CDR3 coding DNA: TGTGCCAGCAGCTTAGGCAGGGGTAACAATCAGCCCCAGCATTTT.

The CDR3 spells CASSEGTTEAFF. The CDR3 DNA is TGTGCCAGCAGTGAGGGGACAACTGAAGCTTTCTTT. The V gene is TRBV2, the J gene TRBJ1-1, with D possibly TRBD1 on 6 matching bases. Per germline, CDR1 SNHLY and CDR2 FYNNEI. V shed 3 bases and J shed 5 bases, with 7 bases lying between them. This CDR3 contains 12 residues. Supplemented by reference TRBV2 and TRBJ1-1, the full variable domain reads EPEVTQTPSHQVTQMGQEVILRCVPISNHLYFYWYRQILGQKVEFLVSFYNNEISEKSEIFDDQFSVERPDGSNFTLKIRSTKLEDSAMYFCASSEGTTEAFFGQGTRLTVV.

This clone came up once. The chain links TRBV18 to TRBJ2-7, with 8 bases aligning to TRBD1. Germline V gene data show CDR1 as KGHSH and CDR2 as LQKENI. This CDR3 has 14 residues. V was pared by 5 bases and J by 2 bases, with 5 bases of the junction left unmatched. The CDR3 sequence: CASSATTGAYEQYF. CDR3 nucleotides: TGTGCCAGCTCAGCCACGACAGGGGCCTACGAGCAGTACTTC.

This chain joins TRBV5-4 and TRBJ2-1; 7 bases are a match to TRBD2. Germline V lookup: CDR1 SGHNT, CDR2 YYREEE (reference sequence). J was trimmed by 4 bases and V by 6 bases; bases with no gene match: 7. The CDR3 has 14 residues. The DNA of the CDR3 is TGTGCCAGCAAGGCTAGCGGAAGATACAATGAGCAGTTCTTC. Translated, it gives CASKASGRYNEQFF.

The gene calls are TRBV28 and TRBJ2-6, with 8 bases identical to TRBD1. The trim removed 5 bases at V and 4 bases at J, leaving 7 bases unmatched. The CDR3 covers 16 residues. Per germline, CDR1 MDHEN and CDR2 SYDVKM. The CDR3 is CASSQRQGTGANVLTF. The CDR3 region has the DNA TGTGCCAGCAGTCAACGACAGGGGACCGGGGCCAACGTCCTGACTTTC.

The chain recombines TRBV5-4 with TRBJ2-7; 9 bases are shared with TRBD2. Germline V gene data show CDR1 as SGHNT and CDR2 as YYREEE (reference sequence). This CDR3 contains 15 residues. Unmatched junction bases numbered 7, after V lost 4 bases and J lost 2 bases. The CDR3 protein is CASSPGTSRAYEQYF. The CDR3 nucleotides read TGTGCCAGCAGCCCAGGGACTAGCAGAGCCTACGAGCAGTACTTC.

The chain has TRBV28 and TRBJ1-2, with D uncertain. The V gene lost 6 bases and the J gene lost 4 bases, with 12 bases spanning the gap. Germline CDR1 and CDR2: MDHEN and SYDVKM. The CDR3 is 13 amino acids. In nucleotides, the CDR3 is TGTGCCAGCAGCTTTTTCCGGGGCTATGGCTACACCTTC. Amino acid sequence: CASSFFRGYGYTF.

This CDR3 reads CASSLLTGSEQYF. The CDR3 DNA follows: TGCGCCAGCAGCCTACTGACAGGGTCCGAGCAGTACTTC. The chain combines TRBV5-1 with TRBJ2-7; the match to TRBD1 covers 7 bases. CDR1 and CDR2 from the germline V gene are SGHRS and YFSETQ. V shed 4 bases, J shed 6 bases, and the junction held 7 bases outside the gene matches. This CDR3 is 13 amino acids long.

The rearrangement joins TRBV9 to TRBJ2-7; tentatively, D is TRBD1 (5 bases). Germline values: CDR1 SGDLS, CDR2 YYNGEE. Trimming took off 0 bases at V and 1 base at J, with 20 bases between the two ends. This CDR3 comprises 18 residues. The chain's CDR3 is CASSVVKSGCQGSYEQYF. CDR3 nucleotide sequence: TGTGCCAGCAGCGTAGTTAAATCGGGTTGTCAGGGTTCCTACGAGCAGTACTTC.

This clone was recorded once. Its ends do not fully match the called genes, so a read error is possible. This sequence joins TRBV6-6 and TRBJ2-5; weak D call: TRBD1 (7 bases). Germline V gene data show CDR1 as MNHNY and CDR2 as SVGAGI (reference sequence). This CDR3 spans 12 amino acids. Here the CDR3 reads CASSYTVQGGHF. CDR3 nucleotides: TGTGCCAGCAGTTACACAGTGCAGGGGGGACACTTC.

The chain couples TRBV19 to TRBJ1-5, with 7 nucleotides matching TRBD1. With V trimmed by 4 bases and J by 1 base, 4 bases remained unmatched. Germline values: CDR1 LNHDA, CDR2 SQIVND (reference sequence). The length of the CDR3 is 15 residues. The CDR3 DNA reads TGTGCCAGTAGTACGGGGACAGTGAGCAATCAGCCCCAGCATTTT. Residues: CASSTGTVSNQPQHF.

The chain carries TRBV5-1 and TRBJ1-2; possibly TRBD1 for D (5 bases). Per the germline V gene, CDR1 is SGHRS and CDR2 is YFSETQ. The CDR3 has 12 amino acids. Trimming stripped 0 bases from V and 7 bases from J, with 7 bases between. In nucleotides, the CDR3 is TGCGCCAGCAGCTTGGGGGGCTCTGGCTACACCTTC. It translates to CASSLGGSGYTF.

The sample holds one count of this clone. The chain links TRBV7-8 to TRBJ1-1; D uncertain. V gave up 5 bases and J gave up 5 bases, with 21 bases separating them. This CDR3 has 16 amino acids. Germline V CDR1 and CDR2: SGHVS, FQNEAQ. CDR3 sequence (DNA): TGTGCCAGCAGCAGCCAATTAGGGAGGATTTGGACTGAAGCTTTCTTT. Translating gives CASSSQLGRIWTEAFF.

This clone was seen only a few times. CDR3 loop: CAISDWGREEDYGYTF. The DNA of the CDR3 is TGTGCCATCAGTGATTGGGGCAGGGAGGAGGACTATGGCTACACCTTC. This chain uses TRBV10-3 with TRBJ1-2; D may be TRBD1 (5 bases). Germline V gene lookup returns CDR1 ENHRY and CDR2 SYGVKD. This CDR3 comprises 16 residues. V was clipped by 3 bases and J by 3 bases, with 17 bases between them.